Presented here are 28 T cell receptor beta chains from one specimen sequenced in a study of cytomegalovirus exposure and HLA in healthy donors. Using immunoSEQ multiplex PCR, the repertoire was profiled, and TCRdb retains in-frame clones only, with some absent. The sample has about 56,000 clones; more than 90% are singletons. Sequencing was performed on PBMCs. The receptors were sampled from a man aged 18 to 29 in good health and CMV-seronegative.

The chain joins TRBV11-2 to TRBJ2-5, with D perhaps matching TRBD1 (6 bases). The CDR3 spans 16 residues. V gave up 3 bases and J gave up 2 bases, with 16 bases separating them. Germline V gene data show CDR1 as SGHAT and CDR2 as FQNNGV. The DNA of the CDR3 is TGTGCCAGCAGCTTTAGAGGGGGAAGCGAACAAGAGACCCAGTACTTC. This codes for CASSFRGGSEQETQYF. Full variable domain (outside the CDR3, taken from reference TRBV11-2 and TRBJ2-5): EAGVAQSPRYKIIEKRQSVAFWCNPISGHATLYWYQQILGQGPKLLIQFQNNGVVDDSQLPKDRFSAERLKGVDSTLKIQPAKLEDSAVYLCASSFRGGSEQETQYFGPGTRLLVL.

This clone appeared a few times. The chain uses TRBV9 and TRBJ2-3; the match to TRBD2 covers 12 bases. The ends lost 3 bases at V and 4 bases at J; junction bases unmatched: 3. The CDR3 runs to 15 residues. Looked up from germline, CDR1 is SGDLS and CDR2 is YYNGEE. The CDR3 DNA reads TGTGCCAGCAGCGGACTAGCGGGAGAGTCAGATACGCAGTATTTT. Residues: CASSGLAGESDTQYF.

The chain is built from TRBV7-9 and TRBJ2-3, with D maybe TRBD1 (6 bases). Trimming removed 1 base at V and 4 bases at J, with 12 bases between. This CDR3 is 15 amino acids long. CDR1 is SEHNR and CDR2 is FQNEAQ in the germline V gene (reference sequence). The CDR3, as DNA: TGTGCCAGCAGCTTAGACAGGGCTGTTGCAGATACGCAGTATTTT. Its protein product is CASSLDRAVADTQYF.

This sequence joins TRBV10-3 and TRBJ2-1; D perhaps matches TRBD2 (5 bases). Looked up from germline, CDR1 is ENHRY and CDR2 is SYGVKD. V shed 6 bases and J shed 5 bases, with 8 bases lying between them. This CDR3 spans 12 amino acids. The CDR3 coding sequence is TGTGCCATCAGAAGCGGAAACAATGAGCAGTTCTTC. This encodes CAIRSGNNEQFF.

The chain is built from TRBV28 and TRBJ1-1, with D perhaps matching TRBD1 (5 bases). The CDR3 covers 13 residues. CDR1 and CDR2 from the germline V gene are MDHEN and SYDVKM. Written as DNA, the CDR3 is TGTGCGGGCGGCGGGGCTGGAGATACTGAAGCTTTCTTT. It yields the protein CAGGGAGDTEAFF.

This rearrangement joins TRBV21-1 to TRBJ2-2; TRBD2 is taken as the D call from the table, unchecked against the DNA. TRBV21-1 is described as a pseudogene. The CDR3 spans 21 residues. CDR3 residues: CASSKDELAGGRDRNTGELFF. CDR3 nucleotide sequence: TGTGCCAGCAGCAAAGACGAGCTAGCGGGAGGCCGAGATCGAAACACCGGGGAGCTGTTTTTT.

Turning to this clone: The sample has other DNA sequences that encode this CDR3 too. CDR3 coding DNA: TGTGCCAGCAGCTTGGGACAAAGCAACACTGAAGCTTTCTTT. It is translated as CASSLGQSNTEAFF. This chain uses TRBV7-9 with TRBJ1-1, with D possibly TRBD1 on 6 matching bases. Germline V gene data show CDR1 as SEHNR and CDR2 as FQNEAQ (reference sequence). This CDR3 region has 14 residues. V lost 3 bases and J 2 bases, leaving 10 bases between the germline ends.

The V and J genes are TRBV27 and TRBJ2-1; D not resolved. Germline-derived CDR1 and CDR2 are MNHEY and SMNVEV (reference sequence). Deletions cut 5 bases from V and 14 bases from J, with 13 bases between. CDR3 length equals 11 residues. CDR3 sequence (DNA): TGTGCCAGCAGTGAGGCCTTCCGAGAGTTCTTC. Translation: CASSEAFREFF.

The J gene is TRBJ2-7, the V gene TRBV9; 8 bases align to TRBD2. Per the germline V gene, CDR1 is SGDLS and CDR2 is YYNGEE. The CDR3 totals 14 residues. V was pared by 4 bases and J by 2 bases, with 5 bases of the junction left unmatched. This chain's CDR3 is CASSPTSGPYEQYF. DNA of the CDR3: TGTGCCAGCAGCCCAACTAGCGGACCCTACGAGCAGTACTTC.

V usage is TRBV27 and J usage is TRBJ2-1, with 9 bases matching TRBD2. CDR3 length: 15 amino acids. V shed 6 bases, J shed 0 bases, and the junction held 3 bases outside the gene matches. CDR1 MNHEY and CDR2 SMNVEV come from the germline V gene (reference sequence). The CDR3 region is CASSRSGSSYNEQFF. In DNA form, the CDR3 reads TGTGCCAGCAGCCGTAGCGGGAGCTCCTACAATGAGCAGTTCTTC.

The chain uses TRBV9 and TRBJ2-1; D perhaps matches TRBD1 (5 bases). This CDR3 spans 13 amino acids. Germline V gene data show CDR1 as SGDLS and CDR2 as YYNGEE. The ends were cut back, 4 bases at V and 8 bases at J, with 13 bases in the middle. The CDR3 DNA reads as TGTGCCAGCAGCCCCAACCAGGGCGATGAGCAGTTCTTC. Translated, it gives CASSPNQGDEQFF.

V is TRBV10-3 and J is TRBJ1-3; possibly TRBD1 for D (6 bases). Looked up from germline, CDR1 is ENHRY and CDR2 is SYGVKD. The CDR3 consists of 16 residues. V was trimmed by 8 bases and J by 0 bases, leaving 17 bases between them. The CDR3, as DNA: TGTGCCATCGGACAGACTACTACTTACTCTGGAAACACCATATATTTT. This encodes CAIGQTTTYSGNTIYF.

The V gene is TRBV28, the J gene TRBJ1-2; tentative D call: TRBD1 (5 bases). Trimming pared 3 bases from V and 4 bases from J, leaving 6 bases between. The CDR3 is 12 amino acids. In germline, CDR1 is MDHEN, CDR2 SYDVKM. CDR3 amino acids: CASSLTAYGYTF. In nucleotides, the CDR3 is TGTGCCAGCAGTTTGACAGCCTATGGCTACACCTTC.

The J gene is TRBJ2-3, the V gene TRBV10-3, with D unresolved. The CDR3 contains 14 residues. V lost 2 bases, J lost 0 bases, and 6 bases lay in between. Germline assignment: CDR1 ENHRY and CDR2 SYGVKD. The CDR3 DNA sequence: TGTGCCATCAGTGAGGGTCGGAGCACAGATACGCAGTATTTT. This sequence encodes CAISEGRSTDTQYF.

V usage is TRBV27 and J usage is TRBJ2-7; 9 bases are shared with TRBD1. Trimming took 4 bases from V and 1 from J; bases not matched to a gene: 8. The CDR3 is 16 amino acids. Germline V gene lookup returns CDR1 MNHEY and CDR2 SMNVEV (reference sequence). For the CDR3, the DNA is TGTGCCAGCAGTTCCCCCTCGGACAGGGGTTCCTACGAGCAGTACTTC. It yields the protein CASSSPSDRGSYEQYF.

The chain links TRBV27 to TRBJ2-3; no clear D gene. In germline, CDR1 is MNHEY, CDR2 SMNVEV (reference sequence). This CDR3 has 15 residues. V lost 0 bases to trimming and J lost 4 bases, with 11 bases between them. The CDR3 protein is CASSLSIGGPDTQYF. The CDR3, as DNA: TGTGCCAGCAGTTTATCTATCGGCGGCCCAGATACGCAGTATTTT.

V usage is TRBV6-5 and J usage is TRBJ1-1; D gene uncertain. V was pared by 8 bases and J by 0 bases, with 10 bases between. The V gene's germline CDR1 is MNHEY and CDR2 SVGAGI. The CDR3 covers 13 residues. In DNA, the CDR3 is TGTGCCAGCCACAACAGAATGAACACTGAAGCTTTCTTT. It yields the protein CASHNRMNTEAFF.

The chain uses TRBV7-9 and TRBJ2-5, with TRBD1 identical over 8 bases. CDR1 and CDR2 from the germline V gene are SEHNR and FQNEAQ (reference sequence). Germline trimming cut 5 bases from V and 3 bases from J; bases unmatched to any gene: 11. There are 16 residues in the CDR3. The CDR3 nucleotides read TGTGCCAGCAGCCCCCCCACAGGGGGTGCCGAAGAGACCCAGTACTTC. Residues: CASSPPTGGAEETQYF.

The chain carries TRBV7-6 and TRBJ2-5, with D perhaps matching TRBD2 (5 bases). The germline V gene has CDR1 SGHVS and CDR2 FNYEAQ. V dropped 3 bases and J dropped 3 bases, with 8 bases sitting between them. The CDR3 runs 13 residues. In DNA form, the CDR3 reads TGTGCCAGCAGCTTTTCCGGGGAAGAGACCCAGTACTTC. It is translated as CASSFSGEETQYF.

The chain joins TRBV4-2 to TRBJ2-5; D gene ambiguous. CDR3 length: 15 amino acids. V was clipped by 0 bases and J by 2 bases, with 10 bases between them. CDR1 LGHNA and CDR2 YNFKEQ come from the germline V gene. CDR3 nucleotides: TGTGCCAGCAGCCAAGACCCGACACGACAAGAGACCCAGTACTTC. Translation gives CASSQDPTRQETQYF.

This clone was detected only once. The rearrangement joins TRBV18 to TRBJ1-2; 9 bases map to TRBD1. The ends lost 6 bases at V and 4 bases at J; junction bases unmatched: 9. The CDR3 is made up of 15 amino acids. Germline CDR1 reads KGHSH; CDR2 reads LQKENI. The CDR3 sequence: CASSPGTGSSYGYTF. The CDR3 DNA is TGTGCCAGCTCCCCGGGGACAGGGAGCAGCTATGGCTACACCTTC.

This clone was seen a single time. This rearrangement joins TRBV28 to TRBJ1-1; D not certain. The CDR3 runs 13 residues. Trimming pared 6 bases from V and 3 bases from J, leaving 11 bases between. Germline V gene lookup returns CDR1 MDHEN and CDR2 SYDVKM. In DNA form, the CDR3 reads TGTGCCAGCAGCGAATACGGGTACACTGAAGCTTTCTTT. Its translation is CASSEYGYTEAFF.

The CDR3 protein is CASGEREQPNEQFF. In nucleotides, the CDR3 is TGTGCTAGTGGGGAGCGGGAGCAACCCAATGAGCAGTTCTTC. V and J are TRBV12-5 and TRBJ2-1, with TRBD2 matching 8 bases. This CDR3 region has 14 residues. V lost 6 bases and J lost 6; bases outside the gene matches: 7. Germline-derived CDR1 and CDR2 are LGHNT and FRNRAP. Based on the CDR3 plus reference TRBV12-5 and TRBJ2-1, the full variable domain is DARVTQTPRHKVTEMGQEVTMRCQPILGHNTVFWYRQTMMQGLELLAYFRNRAPLDDSGMPKDRFSAEMPDATLATLKIQPSEPRDSAVYFCASGEREQPNEQFFGPGTRLTVL.

The chain has TRBV4-3 and TRBJ2-3, with no clear D. The CDR3 contains 15 residues. Between the trimmed V and J ends, which lost 1 base and 4 bases, there was a span of 12 bases. Germline CDR1 LGHNA, CDR2 YSLEER. The CDR3 DNA follows: TGCGCCAGCAGCCAAGGGCCGTCGTGGTCAGATACGCAGTATTTT. Its translation: CASSQGPSWSDTQYF.

This clone was detected only a few times. This chain connects TRBV27 to TRBJ1-4, with 7 bases lining up with TRBD1. With 2 bases clipped from V and 7 bases from J, the junction kept 4 bases outside the gene matches. CDR1 and CDR2 from the germline V gene are MNHEY and SMNVEV (reference sequence). The CDR3 extends over 14 amino acids. The CDR3 loop is CASSLIQGSEKLFF. CDR3 sequence (DNA): TGTGCCAGCAGTTTAATACAGGGGAGTGAAAAACTGTTTTTT.

The rearrangement uses TRBV27 and TRBJ2-5; 13 positions match TRBD2. From germline, CDR1 is MNHEY and CDR2 SMNVEV (reference sequence). CDR3 length: 15 residues. J gave up 8 bases and V 5 bases, and 8 bases lay outside the gene matches. CDR3 protein: CASSRLQGLAGTQYF. CDR3 coding DNA: TGTGCCAGCAGTCGCTTACAGGGACTAGCGGGAACCCAGTACTTC.

The chain joins TRBV5-6 to TRBJ2-1; D unclear. Germline CDR1 and CDR2: SGHDT and YYEEEE. Deletions cut 1 base from V and 6 bases from J, with 8 bases between. The CDR3 runs to 13 residues. In DNA form, the CDR3 reads TGTGCCAGCAGCTTGAGCCGGTCCAATGAGCAGTTCTTC. This translates into CASSLSRSNEQFF.

This chain uses TRBV11-2 with TRBJ2-3; a possible D gene is TRBD1 (5 bases). Germline V gene lookup returns CDR1 SGHAT and CDR2 FQNNGV. Trimming cost V 2 bases and J 0 bases, with 15 bases left between them. The CDR3 extends over 17 amino acids. DNA of the CDR3: TGTGCCAGCAGCTTAACTGGGGCGCTCCGTAGCACAGATACGCAGTATTTT. Protein: CASSLTGALRSTDTQYF.